This T cell receptor (beta chain) originates from a study of T cell repertoires in cytomegalovirus infection (dated by TCRdb to 2018 to 2020). Background on the whole study: The HLA type of each donor mattered for the analysis, because public TCR beta signatures pointed to carriage of CMV infection along with the matching HLA type.

What the work shows at the level of the full study, not this receptor alone: The ex vivo response was dominated by HLA-C-restricted CMV-specific TCR beta clonotypes, which also provided the single most frequent clonotype in two of eight donors. Cumulative frequency of public TCR beta family members discriminated carriers of CMV infection plus the relevant HLA type in this cohort and an independent roughly 330-donor cohort.

Comments on this clonotype: Its antigen remains undetermined. Per-base qualities were not stored, and no clone one base away is much larger.

The CDR3 starts with the cysteine, ends with the phenylalanine, and has 15 residues. The only DNA kept is the CDR3, 45 bases in frame from the first base. Relative to germline, V is 6 bases shorter and J is 0 bases shorter, with 17 bases between their ends. In the germline V gene, CDR1 corresponds to SQVTM and CDR2 to ANQGSEA. The sequencer listed for this sample is Illumina HiSeq 1500. The public reads were reanalyzed by TCRdb: fastp trimming at Q25, MiXCR alignment, in-frame beta chains only. Rows with a matching CDR3 protein are joined into one entry that keeps the most common DNA and genes. The table for this sample lists about 160,000 distinct CDR3 sequences; roughly 15% of them were counted only once. The ten largest clonotypes hold around a sixth of the sample.

The source is a human donor in good health (CMV status not recorded). Some clones in this sample may be carry-over from other donors' samples. Sequences were obtained from CD8+ T cells from PBMCs. Recombination connected TRBV29-1 to TRBJ1-1; there is no confident call for the D gene. CDR3 sequence: CSVRDISPLNTEAFF. The DNA is TGCAGCGTACGAGACATATCTCCCCTGAACACTGAAGCTTTCTTT.